This T cell receptor beta chain was identified during a study of T-cell reconstitution after alpha-beta-depleted transplantation in children. Unique molecular identifiers were built into the TCRbeta library. One entry per CDR3 protein, called by TCRdb with MiXCR from the PCR reads. The sample holds approximately 390,000 distinct CDR3 sequences, 11% seen once. CDR3 length: 16 residues. The germline V gene encodes CDR1 MNHEY and CDR2 SMNVEV (reference sequence). V lost 4 bases and J lost 3, with 17 bases in between. Here the sequenced sample was PBMCs from the stem cell graft donor, taken from the stem cell graft. The clonotype comes from a human donor who donated a stem cell graft to a child with acute myeloid leukemia. V and J are TRBV27 and TRBJ2-3; D not certain. The CDR3: CASSSLPRPRTDTQYF. The DNA for the CDR3 is TGTGCCAGCAGTTCCCTGCCGCGCCCGAGGACAGATACGCAGTATTTT.